This is a list of T cell receptor beta chains from one sample in a study of beta chain features in type 1 diabetes. Assay: immunoSEQ multiplex PCR; the TCRdb copy retains only in-frame clones and omits some. The table records about 180,000 clones, roughly an eighth of them present only once. The source material was central memory CD4+ T cells from blood. The receptors stem from a woman aged 18-35 years in good health. The CDR3 runs from the conserved cysteine through the conserved F or W. The order of the fields is V gene, clone size, D gene, J gene, CDR3 DNA, CDR3 protein. The D gene is left open where the match is weak. The size field is filled for only some rows; it gives once, few, many or a size class.

>TRBV9|few|TRBD2|TRBJ2-7
TGTGCCAGCAGCGTAGCTGGTGGGAGGGGCCACGAGCAGTACTTC
CASSVAGGRGHEQYF
>TRBV19|few|TRBD2|TRBJ2-3
TGTGCCAGTATGCCGGGACTAGCGGGAGAGAGGGATACGCAGTATTTT
CASMPGLAGERDTQYF
>TRBV25-1|-|-|TRBJ1-2
TGTGCCAGCAGTGCAACCCATGAGGGGGTCTATGGCTACACCTTC
CASSATHEGVYGYTF
>TRBV29-1|few|-|TRBJ2-7
TGCAGCGTTGAAGGTAGCTCCTACGAGCAGTACTTC
CSVEGSSYEQYF
>TRBV30|few|TRBD1|TRBJ2-5
TGTGCCTGGACCCCGGGACAGGGTCGTAGCGAGACCCAGTACTTC
CAWTPGQGRSETQYF
>TRBV7-3|-|-|TRBJ2-7
TGTGCCAGCAGCTCCCAGGGAGGCGAGCAGTACTTC
CASSSQGGEQYF
>TRBV7-9|few|-|TRBJ1-2
TGTGCCAGCAGCCCTGGGGGCGGCAGGTCCTATGGCTACACCTTC
CASSPGGGRSYGYTF
>TRBV28|few|TRBD2|TRBJ2-7
TGTGCCAGCAGTTTACCCACTAGCGGGAGACACGAGCAGTACTTC
CASSLPTSGRHEQYF
>TRBV2|-|TRBD1|TRBJ2-2
TGTGCCAGCATGCCCGGGACAGCTAACACCGGGGAGCTGTTTTTT
CASMPGTANTGELFF
>TRBV11-3|-|TRBD1|TRBJ2-1
TGTGCCAGCAGCCCCCGACAGGGTAAGGACAATGAGCAGTTCTTC
CASSPRQGKDNEQFF
>TRBV9|few|TRBD1|TRBJ1-2
TGTGCCAGCAGCGGCGGGACAGGGCGATCCAACTATGGCTACACCTTC
CASSGGTGRSNYGYTF
>TRBV7-9|-|TRBD2|TRBJ2-7
TGTGCCAGCAGCATGACTAGCGGTAGTTGGGAGCAGTACTTC
CASSMTSGSWEQYF
>TRBV25-1|many|TRBD1|TRBJ2-7
TGTGCCAGCACAGGGGGACAGGGGATCCACGAGCAGTACTTC
CASTGGQGIHEQYF
>TRBV18|-|-|TRBJ2-1
TGTGCCAGCTCACCACCGGGAGGCTACAATGAGCAGTTCTTC
CASSPPGGYNEQFF
>TRBV25-1|few|TRBD2|TRBJ2-7
TGTGCCAGCAGTGAACAAGCGGGAGGGGCCTACGAGCAGTACTTC
CASSEQAGGAYEQYF
>TRBV4-1|-|TRBD1|TRBJ1-4
TGCGCCAGCAGCCAACACGGGACAGGGAATGAAAAACTGTTTTTT
CASSQHGTGNEKLFF